This entry lists 9 T cell receptor beta chains sequenced from one sample in a study of cytomegalovirus exposure and HLA in healthy donors. Use of 60 Vbeta and 13 Jbeta primers characterized the PCR. Measured with immunoSEQ multiplex PCR; TCRdb has only the in-frame clones, and not every one. Counted here are 90,000 to 120,000 clones, 82% occurring once; the ten biggest clones make up roughly 2.5%. Sequences were obtained from PBMCs. These receptors all come from a man aged 25-40 years in good health and CMV-seropositive.

The chain combines TRBV6-4 with TRBJ2-1; 10 bases match TRBD2. CDR3 size: 21 residues. J lost 0 bases, V lost 2 bases, and 16 bases had no gene match. The germline V gene encodes CDR1 MRHNA and CDR2 SNTAGT. The CDR3 DNA follows: TGTGCCAGCAGTGACGAGAGCGGGGGGGCGTTTTCACCTAGCTCCTACAATGAGCAGTTCTTC. Its protein is CASSDESGGAFSPSSYNEQFF.

The chain employs TRBV2 and TRBJ2-7; 15 bases are shared with TRBD2. The V gene end was trimmed by 9 bases and the J gene end by 0 bases; junction bases not matched to a gene: 9. This CDR3 contains 17 residues. CDR1 is SNHLY and CDR2 is FYNNEI in the germline V gene. The CDR3 sequence: CARRGTSGGMSSYEQYF. The CDR3 DNA reads as TGTGCCAGACGCGGGACTAGCGGGGGGATGAGCTCCTACGAGCAGTACTTC.

The V gene is TRBV6-5, the J gene TRBJ1-6; D gene uncertain. Trimming shortened V by 3 bases and J by 12 bases, and 6 bases separated the two germline ends. CDR1 and CDR2 from the germline V gene are MNHEY and SVGAGI. The CDR3 sequence is 11 residues long. CDR3 nucleotide sequence: TGTGCCAGCAGTTATGGCGGACCCCTCCACTTT. Translation gives CASSYGGPLHF.

The chain couples TRBV19 to TRBJ1-4, with D tentatively TRBD1 (6 bases). The V end lost 10 bases, the J end lost 4 bases, and 7 bases lay between the germline ends. The CDR3 covers 11 residues. CDR1 and CDR2 from the germline V gene are LNHDA and SQIVND (reference sequence). The CDR3 loop reads CATDSNEKLFF. The CDR3 DNA follows: TGTGCCACGGACAGTAATGAAAAACTGTTTTTT.

The chain recombines TRBV6-5 with TRBJ2-1, with TRBD2 matching over 13 bases. Germline trimming cut 5 bases from V and 3 bases from J; bases unmatched to any gene: 1. Germline CDR1 is MNHEY and CDR2 is SVGAGI. CDR3 length equals 15 residues. The CDR3 region is CASSRTSGGYNEQFF. The CDR3 DNA is TGTGCCAGCAGTAGGACTAGCGGGGGCTACAATGAGCAGTTCTTC.

On this clone: A junction end diverges from the germline sequence, so it may reflect a read error. The chain is built from TRBV7-9 and TRBJ2-6, with D possibly TRBD1 on 5 matching bases. This CDR3 has 15 amino acids. Germline-derived CDR1 and CDR2 are SEHNR and FQNEAQ (reference sequence). The CDR3 here is CASYRGNSGANGLTF. The CDR3 bases are TGTGCCAGTTATAGGGGAAACTCTGGGGCCAACGGCCTGACTTTC.

This clone is medium-sized within its sample. V is TRBV2 and J is TRBJ2-7; D remains ambiguous. CDR3 size: 11 residues. CDR1 and CDR2 (germline): SNHLY, FYNNEI. Deletions cut 8 bases from V and 6 bases from J, with 11 bases between. CDR3 protein: CASSPSGEQYF. CDR3 DNA: TGTGCCAGCTCCCCATCGGGCGAGCAGTACTTC.

The rearrangement uses TRBV5-4 and TRBJ2-5; no definite D call. V gave up 4 bases and J gave up 1 base, with 2 bases separating them. Germline V gene sequence: CDR1 SGHNT, CDR2 YYREEE (reference sequence). The CDR3 is 11 residues long. DNA for the CDR3: TGTGCCAGCAGCCGCCAAGAGACCCAGTACTTC. This codes for CASSRQETQYF.

This clone was recorded a few times. This rearrangement joins TRBV11-3 to TRBJ1-2, with D unresolved. V was clipped by 5 bases and J by 8 bases, with 18 bases between them. Germline CDR1 and CDR2: SGHNT and YENEEA. The CDR3 runs to 14 residues. In DNA form, the CDR3 reads TGTGCCAGCAGCCCCAGAGGGCTACCGGGGGGCTACACCTTC. Encoded protein: CASSPRGLPGGYTF. The entire variable domain, with the rest obtained from reference TRBV11-3 and TRBJ1-2, is as follows: EAGVVQSPRYKIIEKKQPVAFWCNPISGHNTLYWYLQNLGQGPELLIRYENEEAVDDSQLPKDRFSAERLKGVDSTLKIQPAELGDSAVYLCASSPRGLPGGYTFGSGTRLTVV.